This TCR beta chain was obtained from a study of blood T cell repertoires in COVID-19 (TCRdb year 2020). In terms of the full investigation: The collaborator samples originated in the United States, Italy and Spain and spanned the acute and convalescent phases of COVID-19. The sample metadata nearly always contained a de-identified subject ID, COVID-19 status, age in years and sex. The repertoires were released in a freely available public database intended as a resource for research on the immune response to SARS-CoV-2. Where available, HLA class I and class II types were taken from metadata supplied by the sample provider and were not determined by assay-based typing. The material from the prospective study consisted of cDNA or gDNA derived from T cells, B-cell-depleted T cells, or PBMCs. Subjects who had been exposed to COVID-19, were actively infected with it, or had recovered from it provided the deeply sampled blood TCRbeta repertoires that made up the dataset. The samples were drawn from the first 160 participants of the ongoing ImmuneRACE study and from 950 to 1,500 subjects provided by 6 global collaborators.

In Seattle, one collaborating source enrolled patients while the infection was active and tracked those patients longitudinally over the course of disease. Collaborating institutions collected whole blood in K2EDTA tubes following their own protocols. For TCRbeta analysis, collaborators shipped samples as frozen whole blood, isolated PBMCs, or DNA extracted from either of those sample types. A note on this clone: The antigen it recognizes is unknown. No much larger clonotype is one base removed from it; base qualities were not supplied.

The paper's findings and limits, for the study overall: The amount of clinical and demographic metadata varied by source and participant and was provided uncurated.

TCRbeta CDR3 regions were amplified from genomic DNA using the immunoSEQ Assay, a bias-controlled multiplex PCR. The study's processing was this. The number of nucleated cells in each sample was estimated by amplification of reference gene primers within the assay. To quantify the absolute abundance of each unique TCRbeta CDR3 rearrangement, sequence reads were collapsed and filtered. For each sample, productive Simpson clonality was calculated by taking the square root of Simpson's diversity index across productive rearrangements. In its TCRdb copy, this immuneACCESS table keeps in-frame sequences only and misses some clones. Where compared with another copy, unresolved V genes explain less than half of these, and the others have no known cause. From that table come the V and J calls and clone size; the DNA was used to work out D and trimming. The sample profile shows approximately 150,000 clones; more than 80% of them were found once. The ten largest clonotypes hold around an eighth of the sample.

The CDR3 spans 15 residues, from the cysteine through the phenylalanine. Only CDR3 DNA remains: 45 bases, in frame from the first base. Via the germline V gene (reference sequence), CDR1 is SGHKS and CDR2 YYEKEE. V is pared back by 0 bases and J by 2 bases, with 11 bases lying between the germline termini. The V and J genes are TRBV5-5 and TRBJ2-5; 5 matching bases give a weak D call of TRBD1. The TCR comes from a man between 18 and 29 years old with COVID-19, enrolled during active disease. The specimen was peripheral blood. In nucleotides, the sequence is TGTGCCAGCAGCTTGGCGTGGGGCCCACAAGAGACCCAGTACTTC. Its translation reads: CASSLAWGPQETQYF.